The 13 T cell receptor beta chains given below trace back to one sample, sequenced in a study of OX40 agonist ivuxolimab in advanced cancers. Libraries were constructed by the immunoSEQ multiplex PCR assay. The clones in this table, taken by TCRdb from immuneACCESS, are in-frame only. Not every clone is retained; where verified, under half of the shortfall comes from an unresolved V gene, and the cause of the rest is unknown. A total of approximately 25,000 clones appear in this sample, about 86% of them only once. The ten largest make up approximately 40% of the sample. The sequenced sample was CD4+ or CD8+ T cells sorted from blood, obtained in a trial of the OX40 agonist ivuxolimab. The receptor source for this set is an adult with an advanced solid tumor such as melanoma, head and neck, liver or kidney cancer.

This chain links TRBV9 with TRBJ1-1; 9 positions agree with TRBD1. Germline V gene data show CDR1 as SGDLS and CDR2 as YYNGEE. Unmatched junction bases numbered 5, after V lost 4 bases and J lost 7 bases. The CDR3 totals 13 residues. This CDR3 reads CASSPRGQGEAFF. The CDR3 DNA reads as TGTGCCAGCAGCCCCCGGGGACAGGGTGAAGCTTTCTTT.

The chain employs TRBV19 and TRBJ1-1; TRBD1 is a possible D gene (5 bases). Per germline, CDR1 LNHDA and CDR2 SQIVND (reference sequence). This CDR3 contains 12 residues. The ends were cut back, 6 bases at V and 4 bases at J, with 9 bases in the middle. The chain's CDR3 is CASRFGGTEAFF. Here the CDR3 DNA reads TGTGCCAGTAGGTTCGGGGGCACTGAAGCTTTCTTT.

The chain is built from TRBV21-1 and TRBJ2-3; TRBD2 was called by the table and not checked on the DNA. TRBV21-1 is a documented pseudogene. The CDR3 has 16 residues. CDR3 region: CASSKEGTGSTDTQYF. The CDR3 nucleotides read TGTGCCAGCAGCAAAGAGGGTACGGGAAGCACAGATACGCAGTATTTT.

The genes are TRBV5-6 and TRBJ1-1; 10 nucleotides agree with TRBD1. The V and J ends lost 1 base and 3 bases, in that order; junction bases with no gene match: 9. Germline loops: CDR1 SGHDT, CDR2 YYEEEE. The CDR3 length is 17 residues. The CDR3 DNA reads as TGTGCCAGCAGCTTGCCTCCGACAGGGGGCGGATACACTGAAGCTTTCTTT. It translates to CASSLPPTGGGYTEAFF.

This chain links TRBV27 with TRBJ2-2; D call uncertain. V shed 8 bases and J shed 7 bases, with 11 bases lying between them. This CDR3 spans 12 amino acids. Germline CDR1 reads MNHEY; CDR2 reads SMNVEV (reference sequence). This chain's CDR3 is CASGLNGGELFF. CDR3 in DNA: TGTGCCAGCGGGCTAAACGGCGGGGAGCTGTTTTTT.

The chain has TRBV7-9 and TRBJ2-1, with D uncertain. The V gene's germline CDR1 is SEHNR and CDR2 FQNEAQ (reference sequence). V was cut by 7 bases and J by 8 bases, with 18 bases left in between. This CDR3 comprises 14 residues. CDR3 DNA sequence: TGTGCCAGCATACCCCCCGCGCGGTTGGATGAGCAGTTCTTC. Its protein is CASIPPARLDEQFF. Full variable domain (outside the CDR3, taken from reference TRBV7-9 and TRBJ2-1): DTGVSQNPRHKITKRGQNVTFRCDPISEHNRLYWYRQTLGQGPEFLTYFQNEAQLEKSRLLSDRFSAERPKGSFSTLEIQRTEQGDSAMYLCASIPPARLDEQFFGPGTRLTVL.

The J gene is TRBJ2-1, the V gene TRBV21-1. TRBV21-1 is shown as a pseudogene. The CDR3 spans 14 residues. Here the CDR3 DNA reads TGTGCCAGCAGCAAAGGGGACGGTAACAATGAGCAGTTCTTC. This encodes CASSKGDGNNEQFF.

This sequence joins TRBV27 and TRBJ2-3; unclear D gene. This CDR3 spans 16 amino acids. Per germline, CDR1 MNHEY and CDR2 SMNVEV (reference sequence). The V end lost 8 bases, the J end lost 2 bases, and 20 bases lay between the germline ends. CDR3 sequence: CASAPDQGWITDTQYF. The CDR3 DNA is TGTGCCAGCGCCCCCGACCAAGGTTGGATCACAGATACGCAGTATTTT.

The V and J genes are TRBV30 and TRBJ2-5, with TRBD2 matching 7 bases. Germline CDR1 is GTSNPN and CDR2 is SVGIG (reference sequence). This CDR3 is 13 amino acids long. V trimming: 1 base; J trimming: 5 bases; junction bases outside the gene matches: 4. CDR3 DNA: TGTGCCTGGAGTGAAAGGGAGGGGGAGACCCAGTACTTC. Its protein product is CAWSEREGETQYF.

In DNA form, the CDR3 reads TGCGCCAGCAGTGACGGGGGAGTGCCAGATACGCAGTATTTT. Encoded protein: CASSDGGVPDTQYF. The chain recombines TRBV10-1 with TRBJ2-3; a possible D gene is TRBD2 (6 bases). CDR1 is WNHNN and CDR2 is SYGVQD in the germline V gene (reference sequence). This CDR3 has 14 residues. V gave up 3 bases and J gave up 4 bases, with 11 bases separating them.

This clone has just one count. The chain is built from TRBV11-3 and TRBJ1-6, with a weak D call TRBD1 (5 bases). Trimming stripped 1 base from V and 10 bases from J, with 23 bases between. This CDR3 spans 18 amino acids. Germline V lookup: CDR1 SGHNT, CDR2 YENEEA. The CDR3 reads CASSLVGRAPTFGSPLHF. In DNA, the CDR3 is TGTGCCAGCAGCTTAGTAGGCAGGGCGCCCACGTTCGGCTCACCCCTCCACTTT.

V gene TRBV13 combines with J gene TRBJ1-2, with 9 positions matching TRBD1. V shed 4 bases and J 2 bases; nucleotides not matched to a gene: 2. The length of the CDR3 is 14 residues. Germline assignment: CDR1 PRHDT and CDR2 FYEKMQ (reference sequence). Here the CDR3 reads CASSSTGGNYGYTF. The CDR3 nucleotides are TGTGCCAGCAGCTCGACAGGGGGAAACTATGGCTACACCTTC.

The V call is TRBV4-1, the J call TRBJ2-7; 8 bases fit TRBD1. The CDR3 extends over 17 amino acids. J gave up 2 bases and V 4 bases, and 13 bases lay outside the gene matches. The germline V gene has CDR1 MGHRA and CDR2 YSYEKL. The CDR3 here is CASSPGPTGVGAYEQYF. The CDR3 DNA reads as TGCGCCAGCAGCCCCGGCCCGACAGGGGTAGGAGCCTACGAGCAGTACTTC.